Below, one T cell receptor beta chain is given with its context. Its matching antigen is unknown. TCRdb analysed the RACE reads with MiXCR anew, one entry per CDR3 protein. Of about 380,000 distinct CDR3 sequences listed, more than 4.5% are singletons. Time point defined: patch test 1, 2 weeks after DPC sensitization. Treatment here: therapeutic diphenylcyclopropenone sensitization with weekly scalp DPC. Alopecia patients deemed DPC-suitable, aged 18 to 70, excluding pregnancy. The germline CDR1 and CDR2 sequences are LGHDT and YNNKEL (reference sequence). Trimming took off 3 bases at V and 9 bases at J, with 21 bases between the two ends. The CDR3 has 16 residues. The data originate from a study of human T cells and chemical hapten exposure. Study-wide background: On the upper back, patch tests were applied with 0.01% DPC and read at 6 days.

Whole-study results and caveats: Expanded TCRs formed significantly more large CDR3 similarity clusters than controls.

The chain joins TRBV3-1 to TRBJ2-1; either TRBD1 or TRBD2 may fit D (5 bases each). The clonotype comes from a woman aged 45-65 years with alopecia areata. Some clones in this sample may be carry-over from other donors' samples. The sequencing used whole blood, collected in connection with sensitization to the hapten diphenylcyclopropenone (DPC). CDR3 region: CASSHFRDLRRGEQFF. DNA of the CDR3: TGTGCCAGCAGCCATTTCCGGGACCTACGACGGGGTGAGCAGTTCTTC.